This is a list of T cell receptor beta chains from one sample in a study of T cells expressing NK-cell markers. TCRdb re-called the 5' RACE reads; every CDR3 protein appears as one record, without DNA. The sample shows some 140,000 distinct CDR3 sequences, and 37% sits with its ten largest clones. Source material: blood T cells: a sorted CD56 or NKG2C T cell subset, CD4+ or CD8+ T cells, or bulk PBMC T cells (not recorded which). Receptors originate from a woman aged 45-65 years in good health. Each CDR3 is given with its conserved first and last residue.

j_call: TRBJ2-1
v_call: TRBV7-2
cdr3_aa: CASSPEGSYNEQFF

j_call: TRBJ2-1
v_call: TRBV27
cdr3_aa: CASSLGMTPYNEQFF

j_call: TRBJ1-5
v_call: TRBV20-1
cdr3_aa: CSASLGKGLGNQPQHF

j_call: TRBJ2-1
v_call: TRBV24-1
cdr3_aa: CATSETGTSTYNEQFF

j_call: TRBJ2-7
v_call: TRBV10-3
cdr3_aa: CAISETGTYEQYF

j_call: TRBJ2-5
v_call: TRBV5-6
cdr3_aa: CASSHRAGGLETQYF

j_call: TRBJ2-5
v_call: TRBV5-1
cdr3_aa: CASSLSRGRETQYF

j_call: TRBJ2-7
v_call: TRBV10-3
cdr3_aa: CAISESGTGAYEQYF

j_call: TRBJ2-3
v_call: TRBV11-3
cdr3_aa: CASTHRFGIDTQYF

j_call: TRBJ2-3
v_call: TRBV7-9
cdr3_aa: CASTLEGGRATDTQYF

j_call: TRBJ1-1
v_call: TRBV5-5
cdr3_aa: CASSYLDTEAFF

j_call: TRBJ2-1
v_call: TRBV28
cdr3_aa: CASSRLAGGPMGEQFF

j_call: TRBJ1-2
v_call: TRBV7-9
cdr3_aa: CASSYLGQGGGYTF

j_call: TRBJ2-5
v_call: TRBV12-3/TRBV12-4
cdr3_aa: CASSLPGRARETQYF

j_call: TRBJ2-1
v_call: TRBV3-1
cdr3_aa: CASSQEGAGVVNEQFF

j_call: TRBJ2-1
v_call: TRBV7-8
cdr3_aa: CASSPNAWEGSSNEQFF

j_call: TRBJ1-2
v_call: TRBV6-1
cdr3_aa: CASDKLGQRINYGYTF

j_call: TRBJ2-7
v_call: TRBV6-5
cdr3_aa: CASSSDGYEQYF

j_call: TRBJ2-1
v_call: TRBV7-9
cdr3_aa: CASSLVGTVNNEQFF

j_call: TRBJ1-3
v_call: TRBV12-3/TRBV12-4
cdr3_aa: CASSLSRGHTIYF

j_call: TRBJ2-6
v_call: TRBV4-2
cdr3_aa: CASSQEFREGANVLTF

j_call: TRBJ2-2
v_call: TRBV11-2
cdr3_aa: CAGDSGTGELFF

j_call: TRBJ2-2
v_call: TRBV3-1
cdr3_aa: CASSQGLAGVAILNTGELFF

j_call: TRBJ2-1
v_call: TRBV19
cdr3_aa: CASKLAGDVEQFF

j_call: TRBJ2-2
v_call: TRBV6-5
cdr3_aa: CASSPSLGGRAGELFF

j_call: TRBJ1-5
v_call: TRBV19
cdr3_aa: CASGALQPQHF